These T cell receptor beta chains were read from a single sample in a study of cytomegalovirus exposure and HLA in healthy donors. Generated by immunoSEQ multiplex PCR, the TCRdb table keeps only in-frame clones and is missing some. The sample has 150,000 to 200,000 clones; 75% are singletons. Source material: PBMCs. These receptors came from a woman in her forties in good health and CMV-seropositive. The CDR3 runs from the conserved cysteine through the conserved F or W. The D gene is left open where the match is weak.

CASSLAGGGRETQYF TRBD2 TRBV28
CASSRGTANEKLFF TRBD1 TRBV27
CASSLVLAGGNEQFF TRBD2 TRBV7-9
CASSLDEGFEKLFF NA TRBV5-1
CAWYRFRGREAFF NA TRBV30
CASRSRLADHTDTQYF NA TRBV12-2
CASSQRHVEPDTQYF NA TRBV4-1
CASSRPGVHSGANVLTF NA TRBV28
CASSLVSLAARDNEQFF TRBD2 TRBV11-2
CAISETPTGGSRETQYF TRBD1 TRBV10-3
CASNQDRARGYTF TRBD1 TRBV6-1
CASSQDHYNQPQHF NA TRBV4-2
CASSPEGAMKTQYF TRBD1 TRBV18
CASSEGQGTYEQYF TRBD1 TRBV28
CASSLPGATTGGVPGELFF TRBD1 TRBV11-2
CASKRDGSRGEQYF TRBD2 TRBV2
CASSLLGQGSSNEKLFF TRBD1 TRBV28
CSAAKTGNTDTQYF TRBD1 TRBV29-1
CASRAQGGPYEQYF NA TRBV2
CASSWAPGIKSYEQYF NA TRBV5-4
CASKLAGTNFTYEQYF TRBD2 TRBV2
CASSEAGTANLYGYTF TRBD1 TRBV6-1
CASRKTGAYTEAFF TRBD1 TRBV28
CASSVRGEADTQYF NA TRBV9
CASSLGAGMATQYF NA TRBV11-2
CATSRGLLGSSNTEAFF NA TRBV15
CASSAGQQETQYF NA TRBV5-1
CASSAYRGSGNTIYF TRBD1 TRBV9
CASSLGGGYNEQFF TRBD2 TRBV11-2
CAISGQGDGYTF TRBD1 TRBV10-3
CASTRVLNTEAFF NA TRBV19
CASSPGLKETQYF NA TRBV6-5
CASSLTGWGGFTDTQYF NA TRBV28
CASSPGIRTYEQYF NA TRBV6-4
CASSPRGVKACTGELFF NA TRBV21-1
CSASQGPEQFF NA TRBV20-1
CACSRSGYVRETQYF NA TRBV30
CAWAGSYEQYF NA TRBV30
CASSEAGTGRAPFF TRBD1 TRBV2
CASSLGGHAMGNTIYF NA TRBV7-9
CASSLAGGDDMNTEAFF NA TRBV7-9
CASSPTTSHGGATQYF TRBD2 TRBV9
CASSDRRGRGQGEQYF TRBD1 TRBV7-8
CASSDSSGGTDTQYF TRBD2 TRBV6-4
CASSPTTRTSYNEQFF NA TRBV18
CASSGGRYYGYTF NA TRBV28
CASSYQGGLAGDNEQFF TRBD2 TRBV19
CASSPGIGGYTF NA TRBV11-2
CASSVSQGGFDEQFF TRBD2 TRBV6-4
CASLPKGGPYEQYF NA TRBV28